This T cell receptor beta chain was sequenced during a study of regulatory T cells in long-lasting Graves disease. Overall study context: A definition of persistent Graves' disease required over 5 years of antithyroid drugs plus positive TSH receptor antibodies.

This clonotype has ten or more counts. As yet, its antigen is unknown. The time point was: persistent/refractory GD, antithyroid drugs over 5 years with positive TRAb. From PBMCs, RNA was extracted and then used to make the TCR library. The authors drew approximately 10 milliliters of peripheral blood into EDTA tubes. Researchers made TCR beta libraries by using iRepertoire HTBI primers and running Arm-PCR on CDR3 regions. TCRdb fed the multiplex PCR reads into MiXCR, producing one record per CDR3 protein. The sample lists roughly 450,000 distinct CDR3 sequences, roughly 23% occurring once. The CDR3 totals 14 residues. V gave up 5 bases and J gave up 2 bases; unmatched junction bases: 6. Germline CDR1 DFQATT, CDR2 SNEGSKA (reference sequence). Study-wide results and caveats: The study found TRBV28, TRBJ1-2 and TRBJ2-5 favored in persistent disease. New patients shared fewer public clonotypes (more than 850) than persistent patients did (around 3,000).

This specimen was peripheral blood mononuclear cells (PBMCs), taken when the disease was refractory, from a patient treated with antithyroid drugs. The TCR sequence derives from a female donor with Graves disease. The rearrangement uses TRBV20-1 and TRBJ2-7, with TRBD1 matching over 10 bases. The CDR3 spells CSADRDRGTYEQYF. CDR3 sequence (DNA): TGCAGTGCTGACCGGGACAGGGGAACCTACGAGCAGTACTTC.